This T cell receptor beta chain came from a study of CD8 T cells in Susac syndrome. V was pared by 8 bases and J by 6 bases, with 12 bases of the junction left unmatched. CDR1 MNHEY and CDR2 SMNVEV come from the germline V gene (reference sequence). This CDR3 is built from 15 residues. With random hexamers, about 0.5 to 1 ug RNA was reverse transcribed. By means of immunoSEQ multiplex PCR, TCR beta CDR3 spanning 54 Vbeta and 13 Jbeta underwent amplification. TCRdb analysed the immunoSEQ multiplex PCR reads with MiXCR anew, one entry per CDR3 protein. Counted here are about 150,000 distinct CDR3 sequences, over 85% occurring once; the ten biggest clones make up around 0.097%. From blood CD8+ and CD4+ T cells, the TCR beta chain was sequenced. Relapsing-remitting disease, either stable or active, was present in the multiple sclerosis controls, who were treatment-naive patients.

The sample comprised CD4+ T cells from PBMCs. The rearrangement uses TRBV27 and TRBJ1-5; TRBD1 aligns across 8 bases. The TCR was taken from a human donor with multiple sclerosis. In nucleotides, the CDR3 is TGTGCCAGCCGATTGGCGGCAGGGGGCCCTCAGCCCCAGCATTTT. Its translation: CASRLAAGGPQPQHF.